This entry is about one T cell receptor (beta chain). TCRdb passed the 5' RACE reads through MiXCR, listing each CDR3 protein once. The table includes hundreds of thousands of distinct CDR3 sequences, roughly 8.6% detected once. V was cut by 5 bases and J by 6 bases, with 11 bases left in between. CDR1 and CDR2 from the germline V gene are SNHLY and FYNNEI. This CDR3 region has 13 residues. This sample is part of a study of identical twins. These data also featured in a second study, about yellow fever vaccine responses in identical twins.

Sequencing was done on a sample of memory (CD45RO+) T cells sorted from blood. The chain combines TRBV2 with TRBJ2-1; a possible D gene is TRBD1 (5 bases). The clonotype was recovered from a woman aged 18-30 years in good health. The CDR3 DNA follows: TGTGCCAGCAGTATTGGGGCTACCAATGAGCAGTTCTTC. It encodes CASSIGATNEQFF.